A selection of T cell receptor beta chains follows, all from one sample in a study of blood T cell repertoires in COVID-19. Sequencing used immunoSEQ multiplex PCR; TCRdb keeps in-frame clones, though not all of them. The sample lists a few hundred thousand clones, roughly 91% occurring once. Sequenced: PBMCs or T cells enriched from blood (not recorded which). Source of these receptors: a woman aged 60-70 years who had recovered from COVID-19. Each CDR3 is given with its conserved first and last residue. Each record gives: V gene, J gene, D gene, clone size, CDR3 protein, CDR3 DNA. D genes are given only for firm matches. Size is stated for part of the rows, as once, few or many counts, or as a class when the clone is expanded.

V gene: TRBV6-5
J gene: TRBJ2-3
D gene: TRBD2
clone size: NA
CDR3 protein: CASSAIAGASDTQYF
CDR3 DNA: TGTGCCAGCAGCGCAATAGCGGGGGCGTCAGATACGCAGTATTTT

V gene: TRBV7-3
J gene: TRBJ2-1
D gene: NA
clone size: NA
CDR3 protein: CASSPRGGEQFF
CDR3 DNA: TGTGCCAGCAGCCCCCGGGGTGGAGAGCAGTTCTTC

V gene: TRBV5-1
J gene: TRBJ2-5
D gene: TRBD2
clone size: NA
CDR3 protein: CASGQRGEQETQYF
CDR3 DNA: TGCGCCAGCGGCCAGCGGGGGGAACAAGAGACCCAGTACTTC

V gene: TRBV9
J gene: TRBJ2-1
D gene: TRBD1
clone size: NA
CDR3 protein: CASSRAGTGSEQFF
CDR3 DNA: TGTGCCAGCAGCCGAGCGGGGACAGGGTCTGAGCAGTTCTTC

V gene: TRBV7-9
J gene: TRBJ1-2
D gene: NA
clone size: NA
CDR3 protein: CALGGPPRGYTF
CDR3 DNA: TGTGCCCTCGGGGGGCCCCCCCGTGGTTACACCTTC

V gene: TRBV5-1
J gene: TRBJ2-7
D gene: NA
clone size: few
CDR3 protein: CASSLKQGGSSYEQYF
CDR3 DNA: TGCGCCAGCAGCTTGAAACAGGGTGGGAGCTCCTACGAGCAGTACTTC

V gene: TRBV3-1/TRBV3-2
J gene: TRBJ1-2
D gene: TRBD1
clone size: NA
CDR3 protein: CASSQLDRGPLFGYTF
CDR3 DNA: TGTGCCAGCAGCCAATTGGACAGGGGTCCCCTCTTTGGCTACACCTTC

V gene: TRBV11-3
J gene: TRBJ2-1
D gene: TRBD2
clone size: NA
CDR3 protein: CASSPRASGPYNEQFF
CDR3 DNA: TGTGCCAGCAGCCCCCGCGCTAGCGGGCCTTACAATGAGCAGTTCTTC

V gene: TRBV7-3
J gene: TRBJ2-2
D gene: NA
clone size: NA
CDR3 protein: CASSTRNTGELFF
CDR3 DNA: TGTGCCAGCAGCACGCGGAACACCGGGGAGCTGTTTTTT

V gene: TRBV6-5
J gene: TRBJ1-5
D gene: TRBD1
clone size: NA
CDR3 protein: CASILQGSNQPQHF
CDR3 DNA: TGTGCCAGCATTTTACAGGGGAGCAATCAGCCCCAGCATTTT

V gene: TRBV24-1
J gene: TRBJ1-2
D gene: TRBD1
clone size: NA
CDR3 protein: CATSDPGGHELGYTF
CDR3 DNA: TGTGCCACCAGTGACCCAGGGGGACACGAGCTTGGCTACACCTTC

V gene: TRBV5-4
J gene: TRBJ1-2
D gene: TRBD1
clone size: NA
CDR3 protein: CASSRGTGGVGGYTF
CDR3 DNA: TGTGCCAGCAGCCGGGGGACAGGGGGCGTAGGTGGCTACACCTTC

V gene: TRBV5-5
J gene: TRBJ2-7
D gene: NA
clone size: NA
CDR3 protein: CASSVTGNSYEQYF
CDR3 DNA: TGTGCCAGCAGCGTAACCGGGAACTCCTACGAGCAGTACTTC

V gene: TRBV28
J gene: TRBJ1-2
D gene: TRBD1
clone size: NA
CDR3 protein: CASRTGAILNYGYTF
CDR3 DNA: TGTGCCAGCAGGACAGGGGCCATCCTTAACTATGGCTACACCTTC

V gene: TRBV28
J gene: TRBJ1-2
D gene: TRBD1
clone size: NA
CDR3 protein: CASSSPGGYGYTF
CDR3 DNA: TGTGCCAGCAGTTCACCAGGGGGCTATGGCTACACCTTC

V gene: TRBV29-1
J gene: TRBJ2-1
D gene: TRBD2
clone size: NA
CDR3 protein: CSVVVAGVGNEQFF
CDR3 DNA: TGCAGCGTTGTGGTAGCGGGAGTTGGTAATGAGCAGTTCTTC

V gene: TRBV6-5
J gene: TRBJ2-2
D gene: NA
clone size: many
CDR3 protein: CASSYSITGGELFF
CDR3 DNA: TGTGCCAGCAGTTACTCGATCACAGGCGGGGAGCTGTTTTTT

V gene: TRBV11-1
J gene: TRBJ1-6
D gene: NA
clone size: NA
CDR3 protein: CASSFSSLPSPLHF
CDR3 DNA: TGTGCCAGCAGCTTTTCGAGCTTACCGTCACCCCTCCACTTT